The 6 T cell receptor beta chains in this list originate from one sample, sequenced in a study of T-cell memory formation after mild COVID-19. MiXCR was run by TCRdb on the 5' RACE reads, yielding one entry per CDR3 protein. The sample has nearly 200,000 distinct CDR3 sequences, around 18% seen once. The sample comprised PBMCs or a T cell subset sorted from them (not recorded which). The receptor set was obtained from an adult woman who had mild COVID-19 (a few samples of this study predate the infection). Cell type and time point are not known.

This clonotype was recorded a few times. The chain recombines TRBV12-3 or TRBV12-4 with TRBJ2-7; 7 bases are a match to TRBD2. This CDR3 comprises 13 residues. With 5 bases clipped from V and 7 bases from J, the junction kept 8 bases outside the gene matches. As DNA, the CDR3 is TGTGCCAGCAGTCCTGGGGGGGAAGGGGAGCAGTACTTC. Its translation is CASSPGGEGEQYF.

This clonotype was seen a few times. The J gene is TRBJ2-5, the V gene TRBV12-3 or TRBV12-4, with a weak D call TRBD2 (7 bases). Trimming cost V 7 bases and J 5 bases, with 17 bases left between them. CDR3 length equals 14 residues. CDR3 nucleotides: TGTGCCAGCATCCTATTAGGGGGGGGGGAGACCCAGTACTTC. It codes for CASILLGGGETQYF.

The chain recombines TRBV27 with TRBJ2-2, with 8 bases identical to TRBD2. The ends lost 5 bases at V and 6 bases at J; junction bases unmatched: 2. Germline V gene sequence: CDR1 MNHEY, CDR2 SMNVEV (reference sequence). CDR3 size: 13 residues. This chain's CDR3 is CASSREGPGELFF. The CDR3 region has the DNA TGTGCCAGCAGTCGGGAGGGCCCCGGGGAGCTGTTTTTT.

This clonotype has more than one count but fewer than ten. This CDR3 reads CATSDLQGSETQYF. The CDR3 region has the DNA TGTGCCACCAGTGACCTACAGGGTTCGGAGACCCAGTACTTC. The J gene is TRBJ2-5, the V gene TRBV24-1; a possible D gene is TRBD1 (6 bases). CDR1 and CDR2 from the germline V gene are KGHDR and SFDVKD. There are 14 residues in the CDR3. The V end was cut by 4 bases, the J end by 5 bases, with 13 bases between.

The V and J genes are TRBV21-1 and TRBJ2-7; the DNA was not compared with TRBD2, the D call given in the table. TRBV21-1 is shown as a pseudogene. CDR3 size: 14 residues. The CDR3 DNA follows: TGTGCCAGCAGCGGGCCCGCCGACAGCTACGAGCAGTACTTC. As protein: CASSGPADSYEQYF.

There are a few counts of this clonotype. The genes are TRBV6-6 and TRBJ2-7; 12 positions match TRBD2. J gave up 12 bases and V 7 bases, and 13 bases lay outside the gene matches. CDR3 size: 14 residues. Germline V gives CDR1 MNHNY, CDR2 SVGAGI (reference sequence). The CDR3: CASKLAGGRGLRYF. The CDR3 coding sequence is TGTGCCAGCAAACTAGCGGGAGGCCGAGGCCTCCGGTACTTC.